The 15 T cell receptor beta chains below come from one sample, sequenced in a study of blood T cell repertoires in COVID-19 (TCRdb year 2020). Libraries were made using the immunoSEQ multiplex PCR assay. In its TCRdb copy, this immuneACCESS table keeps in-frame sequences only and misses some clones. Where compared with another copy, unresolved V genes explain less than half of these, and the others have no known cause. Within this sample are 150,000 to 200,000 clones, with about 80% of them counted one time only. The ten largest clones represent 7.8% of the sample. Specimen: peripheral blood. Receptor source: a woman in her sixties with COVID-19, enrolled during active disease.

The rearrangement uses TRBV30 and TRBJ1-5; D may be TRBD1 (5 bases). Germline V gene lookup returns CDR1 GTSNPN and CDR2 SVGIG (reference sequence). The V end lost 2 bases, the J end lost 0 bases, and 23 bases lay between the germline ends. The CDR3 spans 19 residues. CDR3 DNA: TGTGCCTGGAGTTGGCCGGTAAGGGACTTTCTTTTTAGCAATCAGCCCCAGCATTTT. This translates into CAWSWPVRDFLFSNQPQHF.

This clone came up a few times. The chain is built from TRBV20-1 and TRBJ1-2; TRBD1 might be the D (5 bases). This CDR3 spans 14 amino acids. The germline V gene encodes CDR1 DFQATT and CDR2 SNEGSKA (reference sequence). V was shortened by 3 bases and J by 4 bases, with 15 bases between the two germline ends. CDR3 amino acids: CSASPPGVSYGYTF. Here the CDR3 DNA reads TGCAGTGCTAGTCCCCCGGGGGTGAGCTATGGCTACACCTTC.

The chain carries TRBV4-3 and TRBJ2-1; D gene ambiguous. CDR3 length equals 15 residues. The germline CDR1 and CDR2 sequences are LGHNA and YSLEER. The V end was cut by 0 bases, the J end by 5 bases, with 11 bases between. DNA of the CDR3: TGCGCCAGCAGCCAAGATCTTCCAGATGACAATGAGCAGTTCTTC. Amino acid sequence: CASSQDLPDDNEQFF.

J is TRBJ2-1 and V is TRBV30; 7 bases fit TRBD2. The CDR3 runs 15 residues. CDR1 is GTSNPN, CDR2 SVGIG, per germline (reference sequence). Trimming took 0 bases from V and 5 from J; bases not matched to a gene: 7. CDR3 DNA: TGTGCCTGGAGTGTCAGCGGGATTCTGCACAATGAGCAGTTCTTC. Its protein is CAWSVSGILHNEQFF. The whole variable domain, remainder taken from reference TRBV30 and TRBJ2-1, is SQTIHQWPATLVQPVGSPLSLECTVEGTSNPNLYWYRQAAGRGLQLLFYSVGIGQISSEVPQNLSASRPQDRQFILSSKKLLLSDSGFYLCAWSVSGILHNEQFFGPGTRLTVL.

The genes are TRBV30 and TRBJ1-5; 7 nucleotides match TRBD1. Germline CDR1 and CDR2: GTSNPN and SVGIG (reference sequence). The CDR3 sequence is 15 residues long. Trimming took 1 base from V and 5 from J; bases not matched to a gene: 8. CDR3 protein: CAWSGGQRSDQPQHF. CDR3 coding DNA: TGTGCCTGGAGTGGGGGACAGAGAAGTGATCAGCCCCAGCATTTT.

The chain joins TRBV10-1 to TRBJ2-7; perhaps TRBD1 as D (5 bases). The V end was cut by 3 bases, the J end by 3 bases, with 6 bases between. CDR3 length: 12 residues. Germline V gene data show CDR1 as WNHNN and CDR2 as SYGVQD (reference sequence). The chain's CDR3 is CASSDRDYEQYV. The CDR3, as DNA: TGCGCCAGCAGTGACAGGGACTACGAGCAGTACGTC.

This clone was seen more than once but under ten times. CDR3 protein: CASSLCRGGRCEQYF. The CDR3 region has the DNA TGCGCCAGCAGCTTGTGCAGGGGTGGTCGGTGCGAGCAGTACTTC. The chain recombines TRBV5-1 with TRBJ2-7; TRBD1 might be the D (6 bases). Germline V gives CDR1 SGHRS, CDR2 YFSETQ. Trimming took off 1 base at V and 6 bases at J, with 17 bases between the two ends. CDR3 length: 15 residues. The full variable domain, rest sourced from reference TRBV5-1 and TRBJ2-7, is KAGVTQTPRYLIKTRGQQVTLSCSPISGHRSVSWYQQTPGQGLQFLFEYFSETQRNKGNFPGRFSGRQFSNSRSEMNVSTLELGDSALYLCASSLCRGGRCEQYFGPGTRLTVT.

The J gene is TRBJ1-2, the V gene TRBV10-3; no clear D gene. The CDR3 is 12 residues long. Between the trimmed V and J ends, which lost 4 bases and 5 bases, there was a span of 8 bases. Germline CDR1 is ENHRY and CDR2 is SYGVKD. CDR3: CAISADLYGYTF. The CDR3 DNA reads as TGTGCCATCAGTGCGGACTTGTATGGCTACACCTTC.

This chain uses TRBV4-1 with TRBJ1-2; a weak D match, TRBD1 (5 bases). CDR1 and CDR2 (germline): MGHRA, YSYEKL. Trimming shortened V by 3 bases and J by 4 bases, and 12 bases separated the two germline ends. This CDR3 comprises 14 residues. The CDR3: CASSHGGERYGYTF. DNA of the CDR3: TGCGCCAGCAGCCATGGGGGGGAGCGCTATGGCTACACCTTC.

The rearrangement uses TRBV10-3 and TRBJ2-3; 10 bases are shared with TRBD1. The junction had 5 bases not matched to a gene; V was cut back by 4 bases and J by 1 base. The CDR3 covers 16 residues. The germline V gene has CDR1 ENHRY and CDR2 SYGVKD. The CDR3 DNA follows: TGTGCCATCAGTGGATCAGACAGGGGGCGCACAGATACGCAGTATTTT. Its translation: CAISGSDRGRTDTQYF.

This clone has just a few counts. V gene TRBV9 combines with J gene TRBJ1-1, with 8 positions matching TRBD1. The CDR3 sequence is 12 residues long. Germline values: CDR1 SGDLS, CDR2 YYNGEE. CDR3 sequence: CESGDRRPEAFF. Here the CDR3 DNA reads TGTGAGAGCGGGGACAGGCGTCCTGAAGCTTTCTTT.

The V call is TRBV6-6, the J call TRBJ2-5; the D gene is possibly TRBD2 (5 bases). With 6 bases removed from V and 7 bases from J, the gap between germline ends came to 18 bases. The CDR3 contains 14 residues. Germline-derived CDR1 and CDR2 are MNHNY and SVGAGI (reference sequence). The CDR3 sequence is CASSLPIAPGTQYF. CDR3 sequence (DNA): TGTGCCAGCAGCCTCCCCATAGCGCCTGGGACCCAGTACTTC.

The CDR3 protein is CASSLTNWGGVGELFF. In DNA form, the CDR3 reads TGTGCCAGCAGCCTAACGAACTGGGGAGGGGTTGGGGAGCTGTTTTTT. The chain links TRBV7-2 to TRBJ2-2; 7 nucleotides match TRBD2. The CDR3 extends over 16 amino acids. CDR1 is SGHTA and CDR2 is FQGNSA in the germline V gene. The V segment lost 5 bases and the J segment 8 bases; nucleotides outside the gene matches: 14.

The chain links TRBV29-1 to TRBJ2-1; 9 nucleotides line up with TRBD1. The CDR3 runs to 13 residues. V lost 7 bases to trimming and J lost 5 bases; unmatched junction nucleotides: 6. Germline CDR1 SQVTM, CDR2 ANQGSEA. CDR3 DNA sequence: TGCAGCGGGAACAGGGGGCTTAACAATGAGCAGTTCTTC. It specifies CSGNRGLNNEQFF.

CDR3 coding DNA: TGTGCCAGCAGCCCCGGTTTCTCTGGCTACACCTTC. This translates into CASSPGFSGYTF. The gene calls are TRBV5-6 and TRBJ1-2; D ambiguous. Germline V gene data show CDR1 as SGHDT and CDR2 as YYEEEE. The CDR3 spans 12 residues. Trimming stripped 4 bases from V and 7 bases from J, with 11 bases between.